This is a list of T cell receptor beta chains from one sample in a study of blood T cells in healthy people across ages. Using its own MiXCR run on the 5' RACE reads, TCRdb lists one record per CDR3 protein. The sample lists over 600,000 distinct CDR3 sequences, less than 60% occurring once. Sequencing used blood. All receptors come from a man older than 75 in good health. Both conserved end residues are part of each CDR3. Fields, in order: clone size, J gene, V gene, D gene, CDR3 DNA, CDR3 protein. D genes are given only for firm matches. Size is omitted from some rows. Given values are once, few, many or a class for expanded clones.

few,TRBJ1-2,TRBV28,NA,TGTGCCAGCAGTTCCGTTGTGGAAGGCTACACCTTC,CASSSVVEGYTF
many,TRBJ1-4,TRBV6-5,TRBD1,TGTGCCAGCAGTTACGGACAGGAGGGGGAAAAACTGTTTTTT,CASSYGQEGEKLFF
NA,TRBJ2-5,TRBV5-1,NA,TGCGTCAGCAGCTCGCGTTCAGAAGAGACCCAGTACTTC,CVSSSRSEETQYF
NA,TRBJ2-1,TRBV20-1,TRBD2,TGCAGTGCTAGGTTACGGCGGGCGGGAGGAGTCTACAATGAGCAGTTCTTC,CSARLRRAGGVYNEQFF
few,TRBJ1-6,TRBV6-6,NA,TGTGCCAGCAGTTACAGGGATAATTCACCCCTCCACTTT,CASSYRDNSPLHF
NA,TRBJ2-7,TRBV6-2/TRBV6-3,NA,TGTGCCAGCAGTTATGTTATGGGGCGGACCTACGAGCAGTACTTC,CASSYVMGRTYEQYF
few,TRBJ2-7,TRBV2,NA,TGTGCCAGCAGTGTTACCCGGGACCAGTACTTC,CASSVTRDQYF
NA,TRBJ1-1,TRBV5-1,NA,TGCGCCAGCAGCTTGTCTCCAGGGGACACTGAAGCTTTCTTT,CASSLSPGDTEAFF
few,TRBJ2-7,TRBV12-3/TRBV12-4,NA,TGTGCCAGCAGTTTTATCGGGGCAGGGAGCGACGAGCAGTACTTC,CASSFIGAGSDEQYF
NA,TRBJ2-7,TRBV7-2,NA,TGTGCCAGCAGCTCCGATTTGGACCCAGGAGGGAACGAGCAGTACTTC,CASSSDLDPGGNEQYF
few,TRBJ1-4,TRBV12-3/TRBV12-4,NA,TGTGCCAGCAGTCCAGAGTGGGGTGAAAAACTGTTTTTT,CASSPEWGEKLFF
NA,TRBJ2-3,TRBV20-1,TRBD2,TGCAGTGCTCGGACTAGCTCCGCGGCAGATACGCAGTATTTT,CSARTSSAADTQYF
NA,TRBJ1-5,TRBV12-3/TRBV12-4,NA,TGTGCCAGCAGTTTACTAGGTGGCGGTCCGGGGCAGCCCCAGCATTTT,CASSLLGGGPGQPQHF
NA,TRBJ2-1,TRBV27,TRBD2,TGTGCCAGCAGTTTAGCGGGAGAGCCTCTTAGTGAGCAGTTCTTC,CASSLAGEPLSEQFF
once,TRBJ2-7,TRBV7-9,NA,TGTGCCAGCAGCACACTCTACGAGCAGTACTTC,CASSTLYEQYF
many,TRBJ2-1,TRBV29-1,TRBD2,TGCAGCGTTGCCGGGACTAGCGGGAGACCTCGTGAGCAGTTCTTC,CSVAGTSGRPREQFF
NA,TRBJ2-1,TRBV4-3,NA,TGCGCCAGCAGCCAAGAATCCGCAGGGTGGGATGAGCAGTTCTTC,CASSQESAGWDEQFF
NA,TRBJ2-7,TRBV10-3,TRBD1,TGTGCCATCAGTGAGTCTGACAGGGAGAGCGAGCAGTACTTC,CAISESDRESEQYF
NA,TRBJ2-1,TRBV11-2,TRBD2,TGTGCCAGCAGCTTAGATAGGTACAGCGGGACCCACAATGAGCAGTTCTTC,CASSLDRYSGTHNEQFF
NA,TRBJ2-5,TRBV20-1,NA,TGCAGTGCTAGCAGCGGTTACCAAGAGACCCAGTACTTC,CSASSGYQETQYF
few,TRBJ1-5,TRBV6-1,NA,TGTGCCAGCAGCCCCGCGGGACTTTATAGCAATCAGCCCCAGCATTTT,CASSPAGLYSNQPQHF
NA,TRBJ2-1,TRBV21-1,NA,TGTGCCAGCGGCAGGGCCGGGAGCTCCTACAATGAGCAGTTCTTC,CASGRAGSSYNEQFF
NA,TRBJ2-6,TRBV12-3/TRBV12-4,TRBD1,TGTGCCAGCTGGGGGACAGCTGGGGCCAACGTCCTGACTTTC,CASWGTAGANVLTF
once,TRBJ2-7,TRBV7-2,TRBD2,TGTGCCAGCAGCTTAGCGCTGACTAGCTCCTACAATGAGCAGTACTTC,CASSLALTSSYNEQYF
NA,TRBJ1-2,TRBV12-3/TRBV12-4,NA,TGTGCCAGCAGTGTACCGGGACGGGAAAACTATGGCTACACCTTC,CASSVPGRENYGYTF
NA,TRBJ1-2,TRBV28,NA,TGTGCCAGCATTTCCGTTGGGCCCCAGGGACCAAACTATGGCTACACCTTC,CASISVGPQGPNYGYTF
NA,TRBJ1-5,TRBV20-1,TRBD1,TGCAGTGCAACCGGACAGGGGACGCAGCCCCAGCATTTT,CSATGQGTQPQHF
few,TRBJ1-1,TRBV12-3/TRBV12-4,NA,TGTGCCAGCACCTCCGGAGCAAACACTGAAGCTTTCTTT,CASTSGANTEAFF